This TCR beta chain was retrieved from a study of T cell responses to AZD1222 COVID-19 vaccine. Study conclusions and caveats: Dominant at 160-218 and 743-854, vaccine-associated CD4 TCRs also spanned spike. Only after the peak T cell response were repertoires sampled. White British donors predominated, females outnumbered males, and clonal diversity was possibly underestimated.

Details on this clone: The target antigen is unknown.

The repertoire was sequenced with immunoSEQ multiplex PCR; TCRdb's copy has only in-frame clones and lacks some. Of some 130,000 clones listed, about nine tenths are singletons. This CDR3 is 20 amino acids long. V was pared by 4 bases and J by 2 bases, with 19 bases of the junction left unmatched. Germline loops: CDR1 SGHKS, CDR2 YYEKEE (reference sequence). The material sequenced was peripheral blood, taken on day 0 of AZD1222 vaccination. The clonotype comes from an adult in good health. This chain links TRBV5-5 with TRBJ1-3; 9 bases align to TRBD1. CDR3 in DNA: TGTGCCAGCAGCCCCTACCCCACCTCTGGGACAGGGCCCACTGGAAACACCATATATTTT. It codes for CASSPYPTSGTGPTGNTIYF.